A selection of T cell receptor beta chains follows, all from one sample in a study of Graves' ophthalmopathy and Graves' hyperthyroidism. TCRdb itself ran the multiplex PCR reads through MiXCR, one entry per CDR3 protein. The sample carries more than 1,000,000 distinct CDR3 sequences, roughly two fifths recorded once. The sample consisted of peripheral blood or thyroid tissue (not recorded which). The receptors were sampled from an adult man with Graves' hyperthyroidism. The CDR3 runs from the conserved cysteine through the conserved F or W. The D gene is left open where the match is weak. Where a row states a size, it is once, few, many or the class of an expanded clone; other rows omit it.

size	V	J	D	DNA	CDR3
-	TRBV25-1	TRBJ1-6	TRBD1	TGTGCCAGCCGGGGACAGGGGACACCCCTCCACTTT	CASRGQGTPLHF
-	TRBV5-1	TRBJ2-2	-	TGCGCCAGCAGCTTGTACGTAGGTACCGGGGAGCTGTTTTTT	CASSLYVGTGELFF
-	TRBV20-1	TRBJ1-5	TRBD1	TGCAGTGCTAGAGCCCCAGGGGGCGAAGTGGAGCCCCAGCATTTT	CSARAPGGEVEPQHF
many	TRBV7-2	TRBJ2-2	TRBD2	TGTGCCAGCAGCTTATCACCGGGGGGGAACACCGGGGAGCTGTTTTTT	CASSLSPGGNTGELFF
-	TRBV10-3	TRBJ2-5	-	TGTGCCAGCAGTGAGTCGTGGAGACACCACAACCAAGAGGCCCAGTACTTC	CASSESWRHHNQEAQYF
many	TRBV12-3/TRBV12-4	TRBJ1-3	-	TGTGCCAGCGGCGAAGGTCTTAGTTTT	CASGEGLSF
many	TRBV12-3/TRBV12-4	TRBJ2-5	-	TGTGCCAGCAGGGGGGAGGCGGAGACCCAGTACTTC	CASRGEAETQYF
many	TRBV5-1	TRBJ1-2	TRBD1	TGCGCCAGCAGCTCGACAGGGGTCCTTGGCTACACCTTC	CASSSTGVLGYTF
-	TRBV29-1	TRBJ2-5	-	TGCAGCAACGGGTACAGGGCGTACCAAGAGACCCAGTACTTC	CSNGYRAYQETQYF
-	TRBV10-3	TRBJ1-3	-	TGTGCCATCAGTGAGGCGGGCCAGACAGAACCCGGAAACACCATATATTTT	CAISEAGQTEPGNTIYF
-	TRBV5-1	TRBJ2-7	-	TGTGCCAGCAGCTTTGGGACCGACGAGCAGTACTTC	CASSFGTDEQYF
-	TRBV29-1	TRBJ2-7	-	TGCAGCGTTGAAGGTGGACCAGGAATATACGAGCAGTACTTC	CSVEGGPGIYEQYF
-	TRBV6-1	TRBJ1-4	TRBD1	TGTGCCAGCAGTGAACAGGGGGAAGGGGAAAAACTGTTTTTT	CASSEQGEGEKLFF
-	TRBV10-3	TRBJ2-5	-	TGTGCCAGCAGTTACGGGTCCGGGACCGGCTTTGTGGGGACCCAGTACTTC	CASSYGSGTGFVGTQYF
-	TRBV7-9	TRBJ1-4	-	TGTGCCAGCAGCTTGGACGGGTTGGAAAAACTGTTTTTT	CASSLDGLEKLFF
many	TRBV6-2/TRBV6-3	TRBJ1-5	-	TGTGCCAGCAGTGTGCCTGGAAATCAGCCCCAGCATTTT	CASSVPGNQPQHF
many	TRBV11-2	TRBJ2-5	-	TGTGCCAGCAGCAGTAGTAACGAGACCCAGTACTTC	CASSSSNETQYF
few	TRBV24-1	TRBJ1-6	-	TGTGCCACCAGTGATGGGTTAGGGGCAGATTCACCCCTCCACTTT	CATSDGLGADSPLHF
many	TRBV15	TRBJ1-2	-	TGTGCCACCAGCAGGGAAGCTAACTATGGCTACACCTTC	CATSREANYGYTF
many	TRBV5-1	TRBJ2-5	TRBD1	TGCGCCAGCAGCTTCGGAACGGGACAGGGGGCGGAGAAGACCCAGTACTTC	CASSFGTGQGAEKTQYF
-	TRBV7-2	TRBJ1-6	TRBD1	TGTGCCAGCAGCTTAGGGGCAGGGGGGGCCTATAATTCACCCCTCCACTTT	CASSLGAGGAYNSPLHF
many	TRBV6-6	TRBJ2-7	-	TGTGCCAGCTTCCAGGGAGGCCAATACGAGCAGTACTTC	CASFQGGQYEQYF
many	TRBV4-3	TRBJ1-1	-	TGCGCCAGCAGCCAACGGGACGGTGAAGCTTTCTTT	CASSQRDGEAFF
-	TRBV29-1	TRBJ1-5	-	TGCAGCGTTGGGGGGAGAAATCAGTCCCAGCATTTT	CSVGGRNQSQHF
-	TRBV20-1	TRBJ1-1	-	TGCAGTGCTTTCGGGGGCATGAACACTGAAGCTTTCTTT	CSAFGGMNTEAFF
few	TRBV20-1	TRBJ1-6	-	TGCAGTGCTAGACCGCCTGGAGATTATAATTCACCCCTCCACTTT	CSARPPGDYNSPLHF
many	TRBV20-1	TRBJ2-7	-	TGCAGTGCTAGTTATCACAGCGGGTCAAGCTCCTACGAGCAGTACTTC	CSASYHSGSSSYEQYF
many	TRBV29-1	TRBJ1-5	-	TGCAGCGTTTTTGGTCAGCCCCAGCATTTT	CSVFGQPQHF
-	TRBV20-1	TRBJ1-1	-	TGCAGTGCTAGAGATGGGGATTCCGGGGAGGCTGAAGCTTTCTTT	CSARDGDSGEAEAFF
few	TRBV7-2	TRBJ2-7	TRBD2	TGTGCCAGCAGCTTAGGTCGGGGACTAGCGGAGTACGGCTACGAGCAGTACTTC	CASSLGRGLAEYGYEQYF
many	TRBV6-6	TRBJ1-5	-	TGTGCCAGCAGACCAGGGGGCAATCAGCCCCAGCATTTT	CASRPGGNQPQHF